This TCR beta chain was captured in a study of high-grade serous ovarian cancer treatment subgroups. On the study more broadly: Samples averaged roughly 14,000 reads and 6,900 or so unique TCR beta rearrangements. Study observations and caveats: These tumor repertoires lack spatial information from bulk sequencing. Only CDR3 was analyzed; CDR1 and CDR2 were not.

Assay: immunoSEQ multiplex PCR; the TCRdb copy retains only in-frame clones and omits some. The repertoire holds 2,500 or so clones, 55% to 80% seen once, with about an eighth in the top ten. Tumor tissue was taken before any definitive surgery or chemotherapy was given. A word on this clone: Antigen specificity is unknown.

Germline V gene data show CDR1 as MNHEY and CDR2 as SMNVEV (reference sequence). V lost 5 bases, J lost 4 bases, and 9 bases lay in between. The CDR3 has 13 residues. The V gene is TRBV27, the J gene TRBJ1-3, with unresolved D. The source material was tumor tissue. The clonotype was recovered from a human donor with high-grade serous ovarian cancer. CDR3 in DNA: TGTGCCAGCAGTAGCTCTTTCGGAAACACCATATATTTT. It is translated as CASSSSFGNTIYF.